Below, one T cell receptor beta chain is given with its context. The CDR3 totals 14 residues. Trimming removed 1 base from V and 3 bases from J; junction bases left unmatched: 3. Germline V gives CDR1 MNHEY, CDR2 SMNVEV (reference sequence). Authors' processing steps: Reference gene primer amplification gave estimated nucleated cell counts. TCRdb keeps only in-frame clones here, not all; method: immunoSEQ multiplex PCR. V and J calls and clone size are copied from that table; D and trimming were computed from the DNA. The sample lists tens of thousands of clones; about 85% were seen once. This sample is drawn from a study of blood T cell repertoires in COVID-19.

Sequencing used peripheral blood. The sequence derives from a woman in her seventies in a cohort sampled during active COVID-19. This rearrangement joins TRBV27 to TRBJ2-7; 7 positions match TRBD1. The CDR3 sequence is CASSLYPGGYEQYF. In DNA, the CDR3 is TGTGCCAGCAGTTTATACCCAGGGGGCTACGAGCAGTACTTC.